This TCR beta chain was retrieved from a study of shared clonotypes between healthy human individuals. This clone was counted once. Sequencing was performed with immunoSEQ multiplex PCR; in TCRdb, only in-frame clones are kept and a portion is missing. The table shows over a million clones, with around 97% occurring only once. CDR1 is MDHEN and CDR2 is SYDVKM in the germline V gene. The CDR3 has 12 residues. Trimming took off 9 bases at V and 0 bases at J, with 6 bases between the two ends. Sequencing used naive CD4+ T cells sorted from blood. Subset denoted: CD45RA+ positively selected. This rearrangement joins TRBV28 to TRBJ2-4; no reliable D call. The clonotype comes from a man aged 25-40 years in good health. CDR3 protein: CASGEAKNIQYF. CDR3 sequence (DNA): TGTGCCAGTGGAGAAGCCAAAAACATTCAGTACTTC.